The 15 T cell receptor beta chains listed next were all sequenced from one sample in a study of cytomegalovirus exposure and HLA in healthy donors. PCR amplification relied on 60 Vbeta primers (plus 13 Jbeta primers). Generated by immunoSEQ multiplex PCR, the TCRdb table keeps only in-frame clones and is missing some. The sample has 95,000 to 150,000 clones, 75% to 90% seen once; the top ten hold about 2%. Sequencing was carried out using PBMCs. These receptors all stem from a man aged 25 to 40 in good health and CMV-seronegative.

This clone has a handful of counts. This chain connects TRBV28 to TRBJ2-3; D gene unclear. Looked up from germline, CDR1 is MDHEN and CDR2 is SYDVKM. V lost 2 bases and J 2 bases, leaving 11 bases between the germline ends. This CDR3 is 15 amino acids long. The CDR3 loop is CASSLTGRYTDTQYF. The CDR3 bases are TGTGCCAGCAGTTTAACTGGCAGGTACACAGATACGCAGTATTTT.

The genes are TRBV6-4 and TRBJ1-4, with TRBD1 identical over 7 bases. This CDR3 comprises 13 residues. J was trimmed by 4 bases and V by 6 bases; bases with no gene match: 2. Germline V gene data show CDR1 as MRHNA and CDR2 as SNTAGT. Here the CDR3 DNA reads TGTGCCAGCAGGGGGACAGATAATGAAAAACTGTTTTTT. Amino acids: CASRGTDNEKLFF.

V is TRBV6-5 and J is TRBJ2-3; 7 positions match TRBD2. V shed 7 bases, J shed 4 bases, and the junction held 11 bases outside the gene matches. Germline V gene data show CDR1 as MNHEY and CDR2 as SVGAGI. The CDR3 contains 15 residues. The chain's CDR3 is CASTPMGGFADTQYF. CDR3 nucleotides: TGTGCCAGCACGCCGATGGGAGGGTTCGCAGATACGCAGTATTTT.

The V call is TRBV19, the J call TRBJ2-7, with 8 nucleotides matching TRBD1. CDR1 is LNHDA and CDR2 is SQIVND in the germline V gene (reference sequence). The CDR3 is 15 amino acids. After removal of 9 bases from V and 1 base from J, the junction contained 11 bases not matched to a gene. CDR3 sequence: CASSAGTGPSYEQYF. The DNA of the CDR3 is TGTGCCAGCTCGGCCGGGACAGGCCCATCCTACGAGCAGTACTTC.

This chain uses TRBV6-5 with TRBJ2-3, with TRBD2 as a possible D gene (6 bases). The CDR3 loop spans 13 amino acids. CDR1 MNHEY and CDR2 SVGAGI come from the germline V gene. V was shortened by 5 bases and J by 6 bases, with 12 bases between the two germline ends. The DNA for the CDR3 is TGTGCCAGCAGTCCAATACGGGGGGATACGCAGTATTTT. Its translation is CASSPIRGDTQYF.

This chain uses TRBV7-9 with TRBJ2-2; 7 bases fit TRBD2. In germline, CDR1 is SEHNR, CDR2 FQNEAQ (reference sequence). J was trimmed by 6 bases and V by 4 bases; bases with no gene match: 5. The CDR3 extends over 14 amino acids. DNA for the CDR3: TGTGCCAGCAGCTCAAACGCGGGGGCCGGGGAGCTGTTTTTT. Its translation: CASSSNAGAGELFF.

The chain employs TRBV5-3 and TRBJ1-1, with 10 bases matching TRBD1. TRBV5-3 is given ORF status, its function remaining uncertain. The CDR3 length is 17 residues. The V and J ends lost 2 bases and 0 bases, in that order; junction bases with no gene match: 7. CDR3 DNA sequence: TGTGCCAGAAGCTTCCGACAGGGGGCGGGGGTGAACACTGAAGCTTTCTTT. It is translated as CARSFRQGAGVNTEAFF.

This chain links TRBV11-2 with TRBJ2-5; TRBD2 aligns across 12 bases. CDR1 is SGHAT and CDR2 is FQNNGV in the germline V gene. The junction had 8 bases not matched to a gene; V was cut back by 3 bases and J by 0 bases. This CDR3 comprises 18 residues. The CDR3, as DNA: TGTGCCAGCAGCTTGGGCCCCACTAGCGGGGGGTACCAAGAGACCCAGTACTTC. It codes for CASSLGPTSGGYQETQYF.

The genes are TRBV9 and TRBJ2-7, with TRBD1 identical over 7 bases. The CDR3 contains 15 residues. J was trimmed by 4 bases and V by 2 bases; bases with no gene match: 9. Germline CDR1 and CDR2: SGDLS and YYNGEE. In nucleotides, the CDR3 is TGTGCCAGCAGCGTCGACGTAACAGGGGTTTACGAGCAGTACTTC. Encoded protein: CASSVDVTGVYEQYF.

The V gene is TRBV9, the J gene TRBJ1-2, with 11 bases aligning to TRBD1. J gave up 2 bases and V 3 bases, and 3 bases lay outside the gene matches. The CDR3 is 15 amino acids. Looked up from germline, CDR1 is SGDLS and CDR2 is YYNGEE. The CDR3 here is CASSAGQGDNYGYTF. The CDR3 DNA reads TGTGCCAGCAGCGCGGGACAGGGGGACAACTATGGCTACACCTTC.

This clone turned up a few times. V is TRBV5-1 and J is TRBJ2-2, with D perhaps matching TRBD2 (6 bases). The CDR3 totals 16 residues. Per the germline V gene, CDR1 is SGHRS and CDR2 is YFSETQ. Between the trimmed V and J ends, which lost 0 bases and 4 bases, there was a span of 13 bases. As DNA, the CDR3 is TGCGCCAGCAGCTTGGACGGGGGACCTTTCACCGGGGAGCTGTTTTTT. Its protein is CASSLDGGPFTGELFF.

The V and J genes are TRBV7-9 and TRBJ2-7; 10 bases map to TRBD2. Germline CDR1 and CDR2: SEHNR and FQNEAQ (reference sequence). J was trimmed by 6 bases and V by 5 bases; bases with no gene match: 10. CDR3 length: 15 amino acids. CDR3 region: CASSTTSGEVREQYF. DNA of the CDR3: TGTGCCAGCAGCACCACTAGCGGGGAGGTTCGCGAGCAGTACTTC.

The rearrangement uses TRBV28 and TRBJ2-6; D may be TRBD1 (6 bases). The length of the CDR3 is 16 residues. V dropped 7 bases and J dropped 5 bases, with 18 bases sitting between them. Germline V gene sequence: CDR1 MDHEN, CDR2 SYDVKM. The CDR3 coding sequence is TGTGCCAGCACTGACGGTAGAACAGGGAGGGCCAACGTCCTGACTTTC. Translation gives CASTDGRTGRANVLTF.

The rearrangement joins TRBV9 to TRBJ1-6; 7 nucleotides agree with TRBD1. The germline CDR1 and CDR2 sequences are SGDLS and YYNGEE. V trimming: 3 bases; J trimming: 7 bases; junction bases outside the gene matches: 10. The CDR3 totals 16 residues. The DNA for the CDR3 is TGTGCCAGCAGCGCGGCGTTGGGACAGATGAATTCACCCCTCCACTTT. It translates to CASSAALGQMNSPLHF.

The CDR3 nucleotides are TGTGCCAGCAGTGAAGGGACTAGCGAGGTGGAGACCCAGTACTTC. It specifies CASSEGTSEVETQYF. J is TRBJ2-5 and V is TRBV25-1; TRBD2 matches at 10 bases. There are 15 residues in the CDR3. CDR1 is MGHDK and CDR2 is SYGVNS in the germline V gene. The ends lost 2 bases at V and 5 bases at J; junction bases unmatched: 5.